A single sample gave rise to the 30 T cell receptor beta chains below, sequenced in a study of blood T cells in healthy people across ages. Primers used in a second PCR of about 7 to 11 cycles were a sample-barcoded 5' primer and a J-beta primer mix. TCRdb processed the 5' RACE reads anew with MiXCR; each CDR3 protein has one entry. Among approximately 810,000 distinct CDR3 sequences listed, roughly 26% were seen once. The sample comprised blood. The receptors originated from an elderly woman in good health.

The chain carries TRBV6-5 and TRBJ1-2; 9 bases line up with TRBD1. The CDR3 length is 16 residues. Germline lookup yields CDR1 MNHEY and CDR2 SVGAGI. Losses at the gene ends were 0 bases for V and 6 bases for J; bases not matched to a gene: 8. The CDR3, as DNA: TGTGCCAGCAGTTACTCTGAATTTGGGACAGGGAATGGCTACACCTTC. Its translation: CASSYSEFGTGNGYTF.

This clonotype has just a few counts. A much bigger clone sits one base away, suggesting this may be a read error. The chain employs TRBV15 and TRBJ2-3; possibly TRBD1 or TRBD2 for D (5 bases each). This CDR3 contains 17 residues. Trimming pared 1 base from V and 0 bases from J, leaving 14 bases between. From germline, CDR1 is LNHNV and CDR2 YYDKDF (reference sequence). The CDR3 region has the DNA TGTGCCACCAGCAGAGGTCTTGGGGGATCAAGCACAGATACGCAGTATTTT. Protein product: CATSRGLGGSSTDTQYF.

This sequence joins TRBV5-1 and TRBJ2-3; D gene unclear. Germline CDR1 SGHRS, CDR2 YFSETQ. Trimming took 4 bases from V and 0 from J, leaving 12 bases between them. The CDR3 is 15 amino acids. The CDR3 loop is CASSAVSKSTDTQYF. The CDR3 DNA reads TGCGCCAGCAGCGCCGTTAGTAAAAGCACAGATACGCAGTATTTT.

The sample holds many counts of this clonotype. This chain uses TRBV6-2 or TRBV6-3 with TRBJ2-7; D perhaps matches TRBD2 (5 bases). CDR3 size: 14 residues. Deletions cut 10 bases from V and 2 bases from J, with 18 bases between. CDR1 and CDR2 (germline): MNHEY, SVGEGT. Here the CDR3 reads CATRGGRGPYEQYF. The DNA of the CDR3 is TGTGCCACCCGCGGCGGGCGCGGACCCTACGAGCAGTACTTC.

At least ten counts were recorded for this clonotype. V usage is TRBV20-1 and J usage is TRBJ2-1; 10 nucleotides match TRBD2. Trimming took 3 bases from V and 2 from J; bases not matched to a gene: 4. In germline, CDR1 is DFQATT, CDR2 SNEGSKA (reference sequence). The CDR3 runs 15 residues. The CDR3 here is CSASSGTSAYNEQFF. The CDR3 nucleotides read TGCAGTGCTAGTTCCGGGACTAGCGCCTACAATGAGCAGTTCTTC.

Remarks on this clonotype: Just one base apart from a much larger clone, this may be a read error. The V gene is TRBV5-1, the J gene TRBJ2-7; D gene uncertain. The V gene's germline CDR1 is SGHRS and CDR2 YFSETQ. CDR3 length: 13 amino acids. The CDR3, as DNA: TGCGCCAGGAGCTTGGTTCCGTTCTACGAGCAGTACTTC. It codes for CARSLVPFYEQYF.

The table lists this clonotype with many counts. This sequence joins TRBV12-3 or TRBV12-4 and TRBJ2-1; D could derive from TRBD1 or TRBD2 (7 bases each). V was pared by 3 bases and J by 5 bases, with 17 bases between. This CDR3 is built from 16 residues. Written as DNA, the CDR3 is TGTGCCAGCAGTTTCCCCCAGGGGGGGGCCCACAATGAGCAGTTCTTC. This encodes CASSFPQGGAHNEQFF.

This clonotype was observed a handful of times. The rearrangement uses TRBV4-2 and TRBJ2-1; 8 bases agree with TRBD2. In germline, CDR1 is LGHNA, CDR2 YNFKEQ. J gave up 6 bases and V 2 bases, and 3 bases lay outside the gene matches. The CDR3 runs to 14 residues. The CDR3 bases are TGTGCCAGCAGCCAAAGGCGGGGGGTCAATGAGCAGTTCTTC. Protein sequence: CASSQRRGVNEQFF.

This clonotype was counted only a few times. This clone may be a read error of a much larger clone one base away. The chain joins TRBV20-1 to TRBJ2-5; 9 nucleotides match TRBD2. Germline loops: CDR1 DFQATT, CDR2 SNEGSKA (reference sequence). The CDR3 is 14 amino acids. CDR3 loop: CSAMSQAGGEPQYF. The CDR3 coding sequence is TGCAGTGCTATGTCTCAAGCGGGGGGAGAGCCCCAGTACTTC.

The chain carries TRBV24-1 and TRBJ2-1, with 8 nucleotides matching TRBD1. The DNA end is more similar to TRBJ2-7, so the J call may be wrong. The CDR3 spans 16 residues. Germline assignment: CDR1 KGHDR and CDR2 SFDVKD. For the CDR3, the DNA is TGTGCCACCAGTGATCCAGGGGGCGCATCCTACAATGAGCAGTACTTC. It translates to CATSDPGGASYNEQYF.

V usage is TRBV18 and J usage is TRBJ1-1; no clear D gene. V was trimmed by 0 bases and J by 4 bases, leaving 15 bases between them. The CDR3 has 16 residues. Per germline, CDR1 KGHSH and CDR2 LQKENI. This chain's CDR3 is CASSPPNAVEGTEAFF. DNA for the CDR3: TGTGCCAGCTCACCACCTAATGCCGTGGAGGGCACTGAAGCTTTCTTT.

This sequence joins TRBV19 and TRBJ2-1; 9 bases map to TRBD1. J lost 7 bases, V lost 4 bases, and 14 bases had no gene match. CDR1 and CDR2 from the germline V gene are LNHDA and SQIVND (reference sequence). The CDR3 consists of 17 residues. CDR3: CASSKKLPGQGQNEQFF. CDR3 DNA: TGTGCCAGTAGTAAGAAACTACCGGGACAGGGTCAGAATGAGCAGTTCTTC.

On this clonotype: With a much larger clone just one base away, this may be a read error. CDR3 in DNA: TGTGCCAGCAACCACCCACATTCGAACGTCCGGACTTTC. This translates into CASNHPHSNVRTF. The chain recombines TRBV6-5 with TRBJ2-6, with unresolved D. Germline V gives CDR1 MNHEY, CDR2 SVGAGI. There are 13 residues in the CDR3.

At least ten counts were recorded for this clonotype. The gene calls are TRBV20-1 and TRBJ1-2, with D maybe TRBD1 (6 bases). There are 14 residues in the CDR3. Trimming pared 3 bases from V and 4 bases from J, leaving 15 bases between. CDR1 DFQATT and CDR2 SNEGSKA come from the germline V gene (reference sequence). CDR3 DNA sequence: TGCAGTGCTAGGGGAGGGGGGCAGTCCTATGGCTACACCTTC. Translated, it gives CSARGGGQSYGYTF.

V usage is TRBV2 and J usage is TRBJ2-7; 9 nucleotides line up with TRBD1. The CDR3 runs to 15 residues. Germline V CDR1 and CDR2: SNHLY, FYNNEI. J gave up 2 bases and V 1 base, and 3 bases lay outside the gene matches. In DNA form, the CDR3 reads TGTGCCAGCAGTGAAGTGGGGACAGGGCCCTACGAGCAGTACTTC. Residues: CASSEVGTGPYEQYF.

This chain connects TRBV19 to TRBJ1-4; D not certain. The V gene lost 5 bases and the J gene lost 7 bases, with 11 bases spanning the gap. The germline gives CDR1 LNHDA, CDR2 SQIVND (reference sequence). The CDR3 runs to 13 residues. Written as DNA, the CDR3 is TGTGCCAGTAGTTCTCGGACGGGTGAAAAACTGTTTTTT. This gives the protein CASSSRTGEKLFF.

This clonotype showed up many times. The rearrangement uses TRBV27 and TRBJ2-7; a weak D match, TRBD2 (6 bases). CDR3 length: 14 residues. Germline V gene sequence: CDR1 MNHEY, CDR2 SMNVEV (reference sequence). V was trimmed by 0 bases and J by 7 bases, leaving 13 bases between them. CDR3 DNA: TGTGCCAGCAGTTTATCGGGCGGGGTCTTTGAGCAGTACTTC. It yields the protein CASSLSGGVFEQYF.

The chain carries TRBV5-1 and TRBJ2-3, with 12 bases that match TRBD2. J was trimmed by 0 bases and V by 5 bases; bases with no gene match: 4. This CDR3 contains 16 residues. Per the germline V gene, CDR1 is SGHRS and CDR2 is YFSETQ. The CDR3 DNA sequence: TGCGCCAGCAGGGAGCTAGCGGGGGGGAGCACAGATACGCAGTATTTT. Translating it yields CASRELAGGSTDTQYF. The whole variable domain, remainder taken from reference TRBV5-1 and TRBJ2-3, is KAGVTQTPRYLIKTRGQQVTLSCSPISGHRSVSWYQQTPGQGLQFLFEYFSETQRNKGNFPGRFSGRQFSNSRSEMNVSTLELGDSALYLCASRELAGGSTDTQYFGPGTRLTVL.

As concerns this clonotype: This sequence may be a read error, since a much larger clone differs from it by one base. The chain carries TRBV20-1 and TRBJ2-7, with 7 bases that match TRBD1. In germline, CDR1 is DFQATT, CDR2 SNEGSKA (reference sequence). This CDR3 contains 12 residues. The CDR3 loop reads CGARGQADEQYF. Written as DNA, the CDR3 is TGCGGTGCTAGAGGACAGGCGGACGAGCAGTACTTC.

This clonotype showed up many times. The chain couples TRBV20-1 to TRBJ2-1; TRBD2 is a possible D gene (5 bases). CDR3 length: 15 amino acids. CDR1 and CDR2 from the germline V gene are DFQATT and SNEGSKA (reference sequence). The V gene lost 2 bases and the J gene lost 8 bases, with 19 bases spanning the gap. CDR3 sequence: CSARQVARKGDEQFF. The DNA of the CDR3 is TGCAGTGCTAGACAAGTAGCGAGGAAGGGAGATGAGCAGTTCTTC.

About this clonotype itself: A much larger clone lies a single base off, so this may be a read error. V usage is TRBV6-5 and J usage is TRBJ2-4, with no clear D. Germline V gene sequence: CDR1 MNHEY, CDR2 SVGAGI. This CDR3 is 15 amino acids long. CDR3 nucleotides: TGTGTCAGCAGTTCCCGTGGACCGGAAAAAAACATTCAGTACTTC. Translation: CVSSSRGPEKNIQYF.

Of note for this clonotype: Possible read error: a much larger clone is one base away. The gene calls are TRBV20-1 and TRBJ2-7; weak D call: TRBD2 (6 bases). This CDR3 contains 13 residues. Germline-derived CDR1 and CDR2 are DFQATT and SNEGSKA (reference sequence). The CDR3 coding sequence is TGCAGTGCTATCCGGGACTCCCTCAGCGAGCGGTACTTC. Protein: CSAIRDSLSERYF.

J is TRBJ2-4 and V is TRBV7-2; 13 nucleotides line up with TRBD2. Trimming cost V 4 bases and J 6 bases; bases outside gene matches: 3. Germline CDR1 SGHTA, CDR2 FQGNSA. The CDR3 spans 15 residues. The CDR3 DNA is TGTGCCAGCAGCTCCCGACTAGCGGGGGGAAACATTCAGTACTTC. Its translation: CASSSRLAGGNIQYF.

This clonotype was seen only once. The chain recombines TRBV10-3 with TRBJ2-1; D ambiguous. The CDR3 is 14 residues long. Germline V CDR1 and CDR2: ENHRY, SYGVKD. Trimming removed 4 bases at V and 13 bases at J, with 20 bases between. The CDR3 bases are TGTGCCATCAGTGCGACGGAGCGCGCGAAGACCCAGTTCTTC. Protein product: CAISATERAKTQFF.

This chain connects TRBV7-9 to TRBJ1-4, with 7 bases fitting TRBD1. The CDR3 covers 14 residues. Trimming at V came to 3 bases and at J to 12 bases, leaving 10 bases not matched to a gene. Per the germline V gene, CDR1 is SEHNR and CDR2 is FQNEAQ (reference sequence). This CDR3 reads CASSFGPAGTELFF. In nucleotides, the CDR3 is TGTGCCAGCAGCTTCGGACCCGCTGGGACAGAACTGTTTTTT.

The sample holds many counts of this clonotype. Just one base apart from a much larger clone, this may be a read error. This chain uses TRBV10-3 with TRBJ2-7, with TRBD1 identical over 7 bases. The CDR3 sequence is 14 residues long. Per the germline V gene, CDR1 is ENHRY and CDR2 is SYGVKD. V shed 7 bases and J 5 bases; nucleotides not matched to a gene: 11. The CDR3 sequence: CAITARQGRDEQYF. The CDR3 nucleotides are TGTGCCATCACTGCCCGACAGGGACGGGACGAGCAGTACTTC.

In this sample, this clonotype turned up many times. This chain links TRBV7-2 with TRBJ1-2, with TRBD1 matching 7 bases. CDR1 and CDR2 (germline): SGHTA, FQGNSA. With V trimmed by 0 bases and J by 7 bases, 11 bases remained unmatched. The length of the CDR3 is 16 residues. The chain's CDR3 is CASSLARAGGPSGYTF. The CDR3 DNA sequence: TGTGCCAGCAGCTTAGCGCGGGCAGGGGGTCCCTCTGGCTACACCTTC.

Comments on this clonotype: A read error is possible here, since a much larger clone lies one base away. The chain carries TRBV7-8 and TRBJ2-1; 10 nucleotides agree with TRBD2. This CDR3 contains 15 residues. The germline V gene has CDR1 SGHVS and CDR2 FQNEAQ. Losses at the gene ends were 3 bases for V and 9 bases for J; bases not matched to a gene: 8. The CDR3: CASSFKAGGRGEQFF. CDR3 DNA sequence: TGTGCCAGCAGCTTCAAAGCGGGGGGGCGAGGTGAGCAGTTCTTC.

This rearrangement joins TRBV20-1 to TRBJ2-5; D not certain. The CDR3 totals 11 residues. V was trimmed by 0 bases and J by 5 bases, leaving 4 bases between them. Germline V CDR1 and CDR2: DFQATT, SNEGSKA (reference sequence). The CDR3 here is CSARDHETQYF. The CDR3 DNA is TGCAGTGCTAGAGATCACGAGACCCAGTACTTC.

The sample holds many counts of this clonotype. The chain carries TRBV20-1 and TRBJ2-3, with D perhaps TRBD1 (5 bases). Deletions cut 0 bases from V and 1 base from J, with 11 bases between. The CDR3 length is 15 residues. The V gene's germline CDR1 is DFQATT and CDR2 SNEGSKA (reference sequence). The CDR3 here is CSARDLAGRTDTQYF. The DNA for the CDR3 is TGCAGTGCTAGAGATTTGGCAGGGCGCACAGATACGCAGTATTTT.